This T cell receptor beta chain was obtained from a study of blood T cell repertoires in COVID-19. Study-level background: Donors in the United States, Italy and Spain gave samples during acute or convalescent COVID-19.

Authors' processing steps: Amplification of reference gene primers was used by the study to estimate nucleated cell counts. Here immunoSEQ multiplex PCR was the method, and the copy in TCRdb shows in-frame clones only, minus some. The V and J calls and clone size were taken over from that table, and D and trimming were inferred from the DNA. Counted here are tens of thousands of clones, around four fifths occurring once; the ten biggest clones make up around 7%. The CDR3 contains 14 residues. V lost 5 bases, J lost 9 bases, and 9 bases stayed unmatched. Per the germline V gene, CDR1 is SNHLY and CDR2 is FYNNEI.

The V and J genes are TRBV2 and TRBJ1-5; 8 positions agree with TRBD1. This receptor was taken from a man aged 60-69 years with active COVID-19. Specimen: peripheral blood. The CDR3 DNA reads as TGTGCCAGCAGTTATCAGGGGGCTGGAGGGCCCCAGCATTTT. It specifies CASSYQGAGGPQHF.